One and the same sample provided the 8 T cell receptor beta chains below, sequenced in a study of blood T cell repertoires in COVID-19. The assay was immunoSEQ multiplex PCR, and TCRdb's table has in-frame clones only and misses some. Of 150,000 to 200,000 clones listed, around four fifths are singletons. Sequencing was performed on peripheral blood. The receptors were gathered from a man aged 70-80 years with active or convalescent COVID-19.

The rearrangement uses TRBV16 and TRBJ1-2; 9 positions agree with TRBD1. This CDR3 has 13 residues. Per the germline V gene, CDR1 is KGHSY and CDR2 is FQNENV. The ends lost 4 bases at V and 4 bases at J; junction bases unmatched: 1. The CDR3, as DNA: TGTGCCAGCAGCCGGGGACAGGGCTATGGCTACACCTTC. Translation gives CASSRGQGYGYTF.

A single count supports this clone. The chain combines TRBV6-4 with TRBJ1-5, with D unresolved. The CDR3 has 20 residues. Germline V gene data show CDR1 as MRHNA and CDR2 as SNTAGT. V was trimmed by 3 bases and J by 2 bases, leaving 26 bases between them. The CDR3 protein is CASSELGGSHEAMCNQPQHF. The CDR3, as DNA: TGTGCCAGCAGTGAATTAGGTGGGAGTCACGAGGCTATGTGCAATCAGCCCCAGCATTTT.

V and J are TRBV24-1 and TRBJ2-1; 7 nucleotides agree with TRBD2. This CDR3 comprises 14 residues. Germline CDR1 KGHDR, CDR2 SFDVKD. The junction had 4 bases not matched to a gene; V was cut back by 9 bases and J by 0 bases. The CDR3 DNA is TGTGCCACCGCTAGCGGAAGCTCCTACAATGAGCAGTTCTTC. Translation gives CATASGSSYNEQFF.

This chain connects TRBV9 to TRBJ2-5; a weak D match, TRBD1 (5 bases). The CDR3 contains 16 residues. The V gene's germline CDR1 is SGDLS and CDR2 YYNGEE. Deletions cut 0 bases from V and 2 bases from J, with 14 bases between. The CDR3 bases are TGTGCCAGCAGCGTAGCTCCAGGGTCTACACAAGAGACCCAGTACTTC. Its translation is CASSVAPGSTQETQYF.

The chain's CDR3 is CASSVYLNTGELFF. The CDR3 bases are TGTGCCAGTAGTGTCTACCTGAACACCGGGGAGCTGTTTTTT. This sequence joins TRBV19 and TRBJ2-2; D remains ambiguous. This CDR3 spans 14 amino acids. V gave up 5 bases and J gave up 1 base, with 8 bases separating them. Per the germline V gene, CDR1 is LNHDA and CDR2 is SQIVND (reference sequence).

V is TRBV18 and J is TRBJ2-1, with 8 bases identical to TRBD2. The CDR3 contains 15 residues. Germline V gene sequence: CDR1 KGHSH, CDR2 LQKENI. V gave up 1 base and J gave up 10 bases; unmatched junction bases: 9. The CDR3 protein is CASSPRGSGDLEQFF. The CDR3 DNA reads as TGTGCCAGCTCACCACGAGGTAGCGGGGACCTCGAGCAGTTCTTC.

The J gene is TRBJ1-2, the V gene TRBV27, with D possibly being TRBD1 (5 bases). CDR1 is MNHEY, CDR2 SMNVEV, per germline (reference sequence). This CDR3 is built from 13 residues. V lost 6 bases to trimming and J lost 9 bases, with 17 bases between them. CDR3 bases: TGTGCCAGCAGACAAACACCGGGACTACGCTACACCTTC. This translates into CASRQTPGLRYTF.

The CDR3 sequence: CASLLGADSRAFF. The DNA for the CDR3 is TGTGCCAGCCTCCTTGGGGCAGACAGTAGAGCTTTCTTT. The V call is TRBV6-5, the J call TRBJ1-1, with D possibly matching TRBD1 (5 bases). Germline lookup yields CDR1 MNHEY and CDR2 SVGAGI. Trimming cost V 8 bases and J 10 bases, with 20 bases left between them. This CDR3 is built from 13 residues.